Listed below are T cell receptor beta chains from one sample, sequenced in a study of T cells in Graves' hyperthyroidism and ophthalmopathy. One entry per CDR3 protein, called by TCRdb with MiXCR from the multiplex PCR reads. The sample carries roughly 400,000 distinct CDR3 sequences, 25% recorded once. The sequenced sample consisted of blood. The receptors stem from a man between 45 and 60 years old with Graves' hyperthyroidism. CDR3s include the opening cysteine and the closing phenylalanine or tryptophan. A D gene is named only where the DNA matches it firmly. Clone size, where shown, is once, few, many, or a class for clones that have expanded.

d_gene: -
abundance: -
v_gene: TRBV6-1
j_gene: TRBJ2-3
CDR3aa: CASSESTGRTDTQYF
CDR3nt: TGTGCCAGCAGTGAATCGACAGGGAGGACAGATACGCAGTATTTT

d_gene: TRBD1
abundance: few
v_gene: TRBV25-1
j_gene: TRBJ1-2
CDR3aa: CASSEGTGRSFGYTF
CDR3nt: TGTGCCAGCAGTGAGGGGACAGGGCGCTCATTCGGCTACACCTTC

d_gene: -
abundance: many
v_gene: TRBV27
j_gene: TRBJ1-1
CDR3aa: CASSWGVSTEAFF
CDR3nt: TGTGCCAGCAGTTGGGGGGTGAGCACTGAAGCTTTCTTT

d_gene: TRBD1
abundance: -
v_gene: TRBV29-1
j_gene: TRBJ2-5
CDR3aa: CSVEESTVPGTGDAETQYF
CDR3nt: TGCAGCGTTGAAGAATCGACGGTCCCCGGGACAGGGGATGCGGAGACCCAGTACTTC

d_gene: TRBD1
abundance: -
v_gene: TRBV19
j_gene: TRBJ2-2
CDR3aa: CASSRGTGGEPGELFF
CDR3nt: TGTGCCAGTAGTAGGGGGACAGGGGGCGAACCCGGGGAGCTGTTTTTT

d_gene: -
abundance: -
v_gene: TRBV2
j_gene: TRBJ2-1
CDR3aa: CASSGTHLSYNEQFF
CDR3nt: TGTGCCAGCAGTGGGACACACTTATCCTACAATGAGCAGTTCTTC

d_gene: TRBD1
abundance: -
v_gene: TRBV2
j_gene: TRBJ2-2
CDR3aa: CASRAGTANTGELFF
CDR3nt: TGTGCCAGCAGAGCCGGGACAGCAAACACCGGGGAGCTGTTTTTT

d_gene: TRBD2
abundance: -
v_gene: TRBV29-1
j_gene: TRBJ2-1
CDR3aa: CSSDSGSLYNEQFF
CDR3nt: TGCAGCTCTGATAGCGGGAGCCTCTACAATGAGCAGTTCTTC

d_gene: -
abundance: -
v_gene: TRBV14
j_gene: TRBJ1-2
CDR3aa: CASSQGVGYGYTF
CDR3nt: TGTGCCAGCAGCCAAGGGGTCGGCTATGGCTACACCTTC

d_gene: -
abundance: many
v_gene: TRBV7-3
j_gene: TRBJ2-3
CDR3aa: CASSSNGLSTDTQYF
CDR3nt: TGTGCCAGCAGCTCAAATGGACTGAGCACAGATACGCAGTATTTT

d_gene: -
abundance: many
v_gene: TRBV2
j_gene: TRBJ1-1
CDR3aa: CASRESGTINTEAFF
CDR3nt: TGTGCCAGCAGGGAGAGCGGGACAATAAACACTGAAGCTTTCTTT

d_gene: -
abundance: few
v_gene: TRBV6-1
j_gene: TRBJ2-2
CDR3aa: CANEQGRNTGELFF
CDR3nt: TGTGCCAACGAACAGGGCAGGAACACCGGGGAGCTGTTTTTT

d_gene: TRBD2
abundance: -
v_gene: TRBV7-9
j_gene: TRBJ2-1
CDR3aa: CASSTDGGSEDEQFF
CDR3nt: TGTGCCAGCAGTACTGACGGGGGGTCCGAGGATGAGCAGTTCTTC

d_gene: -
abundance: few
v_gene: TRBV6-1
j_gene: TRBJ2-2
CDR3aa: CASIPTGSSGELFF
CDR3nt: TGTGCCAGCATACCAACAGGGAGTTCCGGGGAGCTGTTTTTT

d_gene: -
abundance: -
v_gene: TRBV30
j_gene: TRBJ1-2
CDR3aa: CAWGGDYGYTF
CDR3nt: TGTGCCTGGGGTGGTGACTATGGCTACACCTTC

d_gene: TRBD1
abundance: -
v_gene: TRBV4-1
j_gene: TRBJ1-1
CDR3aa: CASSLNDRGPETEAFF
CDR3nt: TGCGCCAGCAGCCTCAACGACAGGGGCCCTGAAACTGAAGCTTTCTTT

d_gene: -
abundance: many
v_gene: TRBV2
j_gene: TRBJ2-5
CDR3aa: CASSDEQYQETQYF
CDR3nt: TGTGCCAGCAGTGATGAGCAGTACCAAGAGACCCAGTACTTC

d_gene: -
abundance: -
v_gene: TRBV6-1
j_gene: TRBJ2-1
CDR3aa: CASRVGALAYNEQFF
CDR3nt: TGTGCCAGCAGGGTCGGGGCCCTCGCCTACAATGAGCAGTTCTTC

d_gene: -
abundance: many
v_gene: TRBV11-2
j_gene: TRBJ2-3
CDR3aa: CASSYRDSTDTQYF
CDR3nt: TGTGCCAGCAGCTACAGGGATAGCACAGATACGCAGTATTTT

d_gene: -
abundance: few
v_gene: TRBV12-3/TRBV12-4
j_gene: TRBJ2-1
CDR3aa: CASSWTANEQFF
CDR3nt: TGTGCCAGCAGTTGGACCGCCAATGAGCAGTTCTTC

d_gene: -
abundance: few
v_gene: TRBV11-1
j_gene: TRBJ2-2
CDR3aa: CASSLARRANTGELFF
CDR3nt: TGTGCCAGCAGCTTAGCGAGGAGGGCGAACACCGGGGAGCTGTTTTTT

d_gene: -
abundance: -
v_gene: TRBV27
j_gene: TRBJ2-7
CDR3aa: CASSYIRGGEQYF
CDR3nt: TGTGCCAGCAGTTATATCAGGGGGGGCGAGCAGTACTTC

d_gene: TRBD2
abundance: -
v_gene: TRBV12-5
j_gene: TRBJ2-1
CDR3aa: CASGNLAGGDYNEQFF
CDR3nt: TGTGCTAGTGGAAATCTAGCGGGAGGAGACTACAATGAGCAGTTCTTC

d_gene: -
abundance: -
v_gene: TRBV24-1
j_gene: TRBJ1-5
CDR3aa: CATSVRGDQPQHF
CDR3nt: TGTGCCACCTCCGTGAGGGGAGATCAGCCCCAGCATTTT

d_gene: -
abundance: few
v_gene: TRBV7-3
j_gene: TRBJ2-3
CDR3aa: CASSVDYTDTQYF
CDR3nt: TGTGCCAGCAGCGTAGACTACACAGATACGCAGTATTTT

d_gene: -
abundance: many
v_gene: TRBV11-2
j_gene: TRBJ2-5
CDR3aa: CASSLFRGLVETQYF
CDR3nt: TGTGCCAGCAGCTTGTTTCGAGGGCTGGTTGAGACCCAGTACTTC

d_gene: TRBD2
abundance: -
v_gene: TRBV28
j_gene: TRBJ2-5
CDR3aa: CASSFGLAGQETQYF
CDR3nt: TGTGCCAGCAGTTTCGGACTAGCGGGGCAAGAGACCCAGTACTTC

d_gene: TRBD1
abundance: few
v_gene: TRBV12-5
j_gene: TRBJ2-1
CDR3aa: CASGSRGQGPSYNEQFF
CDR3nt: TGTGCTAGTGGTTCCCGCGGACAGGGCCCTTCCTACAATGAGCAGTTCTTC

d_gene: TRBD1
abundance: few
v_gene: TRBV5-5
j_gene: TRBJ2-2
CDR3aa: CASSLEGTGNTGELFF
CDR3nt: TGTGCCAGCAGCTTGGAAGGGACAGGGAACACCGGGGAGCTGTTTTTT

d_gene: TRBD1
abundance: many
v_gene: TRBV12-3/TRBV12-4
j_gene: TRBJ2-1
CDR3aa: CASSPAGGSEQFF
CDR3nt: TGTGCCAGCAGTCCAGCAGGGGGAAGTGAGCAGTTCTTC

d_gene: -
abundance: -
v_gene: TRBV28
j_gene: TRBJ1-1
CDR3aa: CASSSLGLNTEAFF
CDR3nt: TGTGCCAGCAGTTCTCTCGGGCTGAACACTGAAGCTTTCTTT

d_gene: TRBD2
abundance: few
v_gene: TRBV27
j_gene: TRBJ2-5
CDR3aa: CASSLATGTSGTGTQYF
CDR3nt: TGTGCCAGCAGTTTGGCAACCGGGACTAGCGGGACAGGTACCCAGTACTTC

d_gene: -
abundance: few
v_gene: TRBV3-1
j_gene: TRBJ1-1
CDR3aa: CASSQKNTEAFF
CDR3nt: TGTGCCAGCAGCCAAAAGAACACTGAAGCTTTCTTT

d_gene: -
abundance: -
v_gene: TRBV5-8
j_gene: TRBJ2-7
CDR3aa: CASSPRAIGHSYEQYF
CDR3nt: TGTGCCAGCAGCCCCAGAGCTATAGGGCACTCCTACGAGCAGTACTTC

d_gene: TRBD2
abundance: many
v_gene: TRBV7-2
j_gene: TRBJ2-1
CDR3aa: CASSRSGRINEQFF
CDR3nt: TGTGCCAGCAGCCGTAGCGGGAGGATCAACGAGCAGTTCTTC

d_gene: -
abundance: -
v_gene: TRBV5-1
j_gene: TRBJ1-5
CDR3aa: CASSLGGVKQPQHF
CDR3nt: TGCGCCAGCAGCTTGGGGGGGGTCAAGCAGCCCCAGCATTTT

d_gene: -
abundance: -
v_gene: TRBV12-3/TRBV12-4
j_gene: TRBJ2-3
CDR3aa: CASSLGLLRTDTQYF
CDR3nt: TGTGCCAGCAGCTTAGGACTTTTGCGGACAGATACGCAGTATTTT

d_gene: -
abundance: -
v_gene: TRBV5-1
j_gene: TRBJ2-3
CDR3aa: CASSPLSGLRDTQYF
CDR3nt: TGCGCCAGCAGCCCACTTAGCGGCCTAAGGGATACGCAGTATTTT

d_gene: TRBD1
abundance: many
v_gene: TRBV3-1
j_gene: TRBJ2-7
CDR3aa: CASSLWQGAKEQYF
CDR3nt: TGTGCCAGCAGCCTCTGGCAGGGGGCGAAGGAGCAGTACTTC

d_gene: -
abundance: -
v_gene: TRBV12-3/TRBV12-4
j_gene: TRBJ2-4
CDR3aa: CASSERENIQYF
CDR3nt: TGTGCCAGCAGTGAGAGGGAAAACATTCAGTACTTC

d_gene: TRBD2
abundance: -
v_gene: TRBV10-3
j_gene: TRBJ2-5
CDR3aa: CAISVEAGGAETQYF
CDR3nt: TGTGCCATCAGTGTTGAAGCGGGAGGGGCAGAGACCCAGTACTTC

d_gene: -
abundance: many
v_gene: TRBV6-2/TRBV6-3
j_gene: TRBJ2-1
CDR3aa: CASSAPGPSRNEQFF
CDR3nt: TGTGCCAGCAGTGCGCCGGGACCATCACGGAATGAGCAGTTCTTC